This passage covers 6 T cell receptor beta chains from one sample sequenced in a study of a mutant IDH1 vaccine in newly diagnosed glioma. Clones were sequenced by immunoSEQ multiplex PCR, and TCRdb holds only the in-frame ones, with some missing. Of roughly 40,000 clones listed, roughly 85% were seen once; the top ten hold approximately 1.5%. Specified time point: week 5, during vaccination. With topical imiquimod, each dose of the vaccine consisted of 300 ug of mutant IDH1 20-mer peptide. Their target antigens are unknown. The sequencing used PBMCs, collected from a glioma patient whose treatment included an IDH1 peptide vaccine. All receptors come from a middle-aged man with glioma.

This chain joins TRBV11-3 and TRBJ2-3, with a possible D match to TRBD2 (5 bases). This CDR3 is 14 amino acids long. The V and J ends lost 5 bases and 5 bases respectively, with 14 bases between them. The germline gives CDR1 SGHNT, CDR2 YENEEA. CDR3 DNA: TGTGCCAGCAGCCCGGGCGGGCCTCTAGATACGCAGTATTTT. The encoded protein is CASSPGGPLDTQYF.

The chain couples TRBV9 to TRBJ2-3; D unresolved. This CDR3 spans 16 amino acids. The germline gives CDR1 SGDLS, CDR2 YYNGEE. The germline V and J ends were trimmed by 0 bases and 0 bases, with 11 bases remaining between them. The CDR3 coding sequence is TGTGCCAGCAGCGTAGACGGCAGGTCTAGCACAGATACGCAGTATTTT. Its protein product is CASSVDGRSSTDTQYF.

This chain uses TRBV27 with TRBJ1-5, with unresolved D. The CDR3 has 13 amino acids. Germline V gives CDR1 MNHEY, CDR2 SMNVEV (reference sequence). V gave up 2 bases and J gave up 1 base, with 3 bases separating them. The CDR3 loop is CASSLESNQPQHF. Written as DNA, the CDR3 is TGTGCCAGCAGTTTAGAAAGCAATCAGCCCCAGCATTTT.

The genes are TRBV5-1 and TRBJ1-2; D remains ambiguous. The V end was cut by 3 bases, the J end by 8 bases, with 14 bases between. The germline V gene has CDR1 SGHRS and CDR2 YFSETQ. The CDR3 runs 13 residues. The CDR3, as DNA: TGCGCCAGCAGCTCGCACTACAGCGTCGGCTACACCTTC. Translated, it gives CASSSHYSVGYTF.

The chain carries TRBV10-3 and TRBJ1-3, with D hard to call. V lost 11 bases to trimming and J lost 0 bases, with 23 bases between them. This CDR3 has 17 amino acids. The germline gives CDR1 ENHRY, CDR2 SYGVKD. CDR3 protein: CAVGPRTWAYSGNTIYF. As DNA, the CDR3 is TGTGCCGTCGGACCTAGAACCTGGGCCTACTCTGGAAACACCATATATTTT.

The chain has TRBV5-1 and TRBJ2-3; D possibly corresponds to TRBD2 (5 bases). The V gene lost 4 bases and the J gene lost 2 bases, with 20 bases spanning the gap. The length of the CDR3 is 17 residues. Germline V gene lookup returns CDR1 SGHRS and CDR2 YFSETQ. The CDR3 DNA reads TGCGCCAGCAGCCCCTCTGACTACGCGGATAACACAGATACGCAGTATTTT. Amino acids: CASSPSDYADNTDTQYF.